The entry that follows covers one TCR beta chain sequence. This entry belongs to a study of OX40 agonist ivuxolimab in advanced cancers. Autoimmune disease history or systemic immunosuppression meant exclusion. Profiled with immunoSEQ multiplex PCR; TCRdb holds only in-frame clones, not every one. This table holds about 46,000 clones, approximately 85% found once. V was clipped by 1 base and J by 7 bases, with 8 bases between them. Germline CDR1 is WSHSY and CDR2 is SAAADI. This CDR3 is 12 amino acids long. This sequence was found in an adult with an advanced solid tumor such as melanoma, head and neck, liver or kidney cancer. The specimen was CD4+ or CD8+ T cells sorted from blood, collected in a trial of the OX40 agonist ivuxolimab. This rearrangement joins TRBV10-2 to TRBJ2-7; D gene uncertain. CDR3 sequence (DNA): TGCGCCAGCAGTGAGTGGGATTCGGAGCAGTACTTC. It yields the protein CASSEWDSEQYF.